Below, 10 T cell receptor beta chains from the same sample are listed, as sequenced in a study of PD-1 blockade in mismatch repair-deficient tumors. Assay used: immunoSEQ multiplex PCR; TCRdb lists only in-frame clones, some missing. Counted here are about 17,000 clones, roughly 84% occurring once; the ten biggest clones make up more than 1.5%. Here the sequenced sample was PBMCs, taken less than 25 weeks after starting pembrolizumab. The receptor set was obtained from an adult with mismatch repair-deficient cancer.

The chain combines TRBV28 with TRBJ2-5, with 9 bases that match TRBD2. Judging by the DNA end, TRBJ2-7 fits better; the J call may be wrong. The germline gives CDR1 MDHEN, CDR2 SYDVKM. CDR3 length: 14 amino acids. CDR3 region: CASSFPSGTGEQYF. The CDR3 DNA is TGTGCCAGCAGTTTTCCTAGCGGGACCGGCGAGCAGTACTTC.

The rearrangement uses TRBV9 and TRBJ2-1, with 13 bases that match TRBD2. Germline V CDR1 and CDR2: SGDLS, YYNGEE. The CDR3 extends over 15 amino acids. V dropped 0 bases and J dropped 10; count of bases not matched to a gene: 4. CDR3 bases: TGTGCCAGCAGCGTAGGAACTAGCGGGAGGGACGAGCAGTTCTTC. Translating it yields CASSVGTSGRDEQFF.

There are a few counts of this clone. The chain is built from TRBV29-1 and TRBJ2-7, with unresolved D. V was trimmed by 4 bases and J by 0 bases, leaving 13 bases between them. Per the germline V gene, CDR1 is SQVTM and CDR2 is ANQGSEA. The CDR3 is made up of 14 amino acids. CDR3 nucleotides: TGCAGCGTTGTTCGCGGTGCGGACTCCTACGAGCAGTACTTC. Protein product: CSVVRGADSYEQYF.

The genes are TRBV6-5 and TRBJ2-3, with 7 bases that match TRBD1. This CDR3 is built from 14 residues. The germline V gene encodes CDR1 MNHEY and CDR2 SVGAGI. Germline trimming cut 6 bases from V and 1 base from J; bases unmatched to any gene: 4. CDR3 in DNA: TGTGCCAGCAGAAGAACAGGGGGCACAGATACGCAGTATTTT. This sequence encodes CASRRTGGTDTQYF.

The J gene is TRBJ2-4, the V gene TRBV28; D is perhaps TRBD2 (6 bases). With 4 bases removed from V and 7 bases from J, the gap between germline ends came to 17 bases. The CDR3 is 15 residues long. CDR1 is MDHEN, CDR2 SYDVKM, per germline. The CDR3 DNA sequence: TGTGCCAGCAGTTCGCCGGGAGAGGATCTGAACATTCAGTACTTC. It codes for CASSSPGEDLNIQYF.

CDR3 coding DNA: TGTGCCAGCAGCCGCGTCGGTCCGGAGGAAAAACTGTTTTTT. Its translation: CASSRVGPEEKLFF. The chain links TRBV28 to TRBJ1-4, with no clear D. CDR1 is MDHEN and CDR2 is SYDVKM in the germline V gene. The CDR3 totals 14 residues. Trimming left V 6 bases short and J 8 bases short, with 16 bases between.

The chain recombines TRBV19 with TRBJ2-1, with a weak D call TRBD2 (6 bases). Germline V gene data show CDR1 as LNHDA and CDR2 as SQIVND (reference sequence). This CDR3 is 17 amino acids long. Between the trimmed V and J ends, which lost 3 bases and 2 bases, there was a span of 17 bases. The chain's CDR3 is CASSIFKAGLTYNEQFF. Written as DNA, the CDR3 is TGTGCCAGTAGTATCTTCAAAGCGGGCCTAACCTACAATGAGCAGTTCTTC. Full variable domain (missing parts from reference TRBV19 and TRBJ2-1): DGGITQSPKYLFRKEGQNVTLSCEQNLNHDAMYWYRQDPGQGLRLIYYSQIVNDFQKGDIAEGYSVSREKKESFPLTVTSAQKNPTAFYLCASSIFKAGLTYNEQFFGPGTRLTVL.

This clone was counted between two and nine times. The V and J genes are TRBV2 and TRBJ2-7; 10 nucleotides agree with TRBD1. The CDR3 is 14 amino acids. After removal of 6 bases from V and 2 bases from J, the junction contained 4 bases not matched to a gene. Looked up from germline, CDR1 is SNHLY and CDR2 is FYNNEI. CDR3 amino acids: CASRKGQGTYEQYF. DNA for the CDR3: TGTGCCAGCAGAAAGGGACAGGGGACCTACGAGCAGTACTTC.

The chain joins TRBV5-1 to TRBJ1-1; D gene uncertain. The CDR3 is 13 residues long. The ends were cut back, 8 bases at V and 2 bases at J, with 13 bases in the middle. CDR1 SGHRS and CDR2 YFSETQ come from the germline V gene. CDR3 in amino acids: CASKRDVNTEAFF. For the CDR3, the DNA is TGCGCCAGTAAGAGGGATGTAAACACTGAAGCTTTCTTT.

This chain joins TRBV27 and TRBJ2-2; possibly TRBD2 for D (6 bases). Trimming stripped 4 bases from V and 4 bases from J, with 10 bases between. Germline V lookup: CDR1 MNHEY, CDR2 SMNVEV (reference sequence). The CDR3 loop spans 14 amino acids. The CDR3 nucleotides are TGTGCCAGCAGTTCGACGCGGGGCACCGGGGAGCTGTTTTTT. Its translation is CASSSTRGTGELFF.